The 16 T cell receptor beta chains presented below share a single source sample, sequenced in a study of T cells after yellow fever vaccination. TCRdb fed the 5' RACE reads into MiXCR, producing one record per CDR3 protein. The data contain some 160,000 distinct CDR3 sequences, over 7% of them singletons. The material sequenced was CD8+ T cells sorted from PBMCs, taken 45 days after the yellow fever booster vaccination. Receptors were obtained from a man aged 18 to 29 who received the YFV17D yellow fever vaccine.

This clonotype showed up just a few times. The chain couples TRBV28 to TRBJ2-1; 8 bases agree with TRBD2. Trimming took 2 bases from V and 9 from J; bases not matched to a gene: 12. This CDR3 region has 16 residues. Germline CDR1 reads MDHEN; CDR2 reads SYDVKM. The CDR3 reads CASSLEGGGIGGEQFF. The CDR3 DNA is TGTGCCAGCAGTTTAGAGGGCGGGGGGATTGGAGGTGAGCAGTTCTTC.

The chain couples TRBV7-9 to TRBJ2-6, with D possibly matching TRBD1 (8 bases). CDR1 is SEHNR and CDR2 is FQNEAQ in the germline V gene (reference sequence). The CDR3 runs to 21 residues. V was pared by 8 bases and J by 0 bases, with 29 bases between. The CDR3 coding sequence is TGTGCCAGCCCTAAGGCGGGGGCCAACCAGGGGGCTGACTCTGGGGCCAACGTCCTGACTTTC. Its protein is CASPKAGANQGADSGANVLTF. Using reference TRBV7-9 and TRBJ2-6 for the parts outside the CDR3, the full variable domain is DTGVSQNPRHKITKRGQNVTFRCDPISEHNRLYWYRQTLGQGPEFLTYFQNEAQLEKSRLLSDRFSAERPKGSFSTLEIQRTEQGDSAMYLCASPKAGANQGADSGANVLTFGAGSRLTVL.

The table lists this clonotype with a few counts. The genes are TRBV27 and TRBJ2-1; a possible D gene is TRBD2 (5 bases). V lost 3 bases, J lost 2 bases, and 11 bases lay in between. The CDR3 runs to 15 residues. In germline, CDR1 is MNHEY, CDR2 SMNVEV (reference sequence). This chain's CDR3 is CASSFFTSPYNEQFF. The CDR3 region has the DNA TGTGCCAGCAGTTTCTTTACTAGTCCCTACAATGAGCAGTTCTTC.

The chain recombines TRBV28 with TRBJ1-5, with 7 bases aligning to TRBD1. The ends lost 8 bases at V and 8 bases at J; junction bases unmatched: 12. The CDR3 is 14 residues long. Per germline, CDR1 MDHEN and CDR2 SYDVKM. CDR3 protein: CASLDRAPDEPQHF. In DNA form, the CDR3 reads TGTGCCAGCCTCGACAGGGCCCCAGATGAGCCCCAGCATTTT.

This clonotype showed up just a few times. The chain recombines TRBV4-1 with TRBJ2-2; tentatively, D is TRBD2 (6 bases). Germline V gene lookup returns CDR1 MGHRA and CDR2 YSYEKL. Deletions cut 1 base from V and 5 bases from J, with 11 bases between. The CDR3 totals 15 residues. CDR3 region: CASSQAGSGTGELFF. The CDR3 bases are TGCGCCAGCAGCCAAGCGGGGAGCGGGACCGGGGAGCTGTTTTTT.

This chain joins TRBV28 and TRBJ2-2; 9 nucleotides line up with TRBD2. Germline loops: CDR1 MDHEN, CDR2 SYDVKM. CDR3 length: 16 residues. V was pared by 8 bases and J by 6 bases, with 13 bases of the junction left unmatched. Here the CDR3 reads CASRRISGGGSGELFF. The CDR3 bases are TGTGCCAGCCGGCGAATTAGCGGGGGCGGGTCCGGGGAGCTGTTTTTT.

This clonotype was counted many times. V is TRBV2 and J is TRBJ2-7; D call uncertain. The germline gives CDR1 SNHLY, CDR2 FYNNEI. V shed 6 bases and J shed 4 bases, with 13 bases lying between them. This CDR3 is 13 amino acids long. The CDR3 nucleotides read TGTGCCAGCAGGGCGGACGGAGCTTACGAGCAGTACGTC. It translates to CASRADGAYEQYV.

This clonotype was detected ten times or more. The CDR3 region is CASSQDRGTGDEKLFF. The DNA for the CDR3 is TGTGCCAGCAGCCAAGATCGGGGGACAGGGGATGAAAAACTGTTTTTT. The rearrangement uses TRBV4-2 and TRBJ1-4; 10 bases are shared with TRBD1. There are 16 residues in the CDR3. V was pared by 0 bases and J by 6 bases, with 4 bases of the junction left unmatched. Germline CDR1 LGHNA, CDR2 YNFKEQ.

The CDR3 DNA reads as TGCGCCAGCAGCCAAGATGGGCTAGCCCTCGAGCAGTACTTC. Translating it yields CASSQDGLALEQYF. The chain joins TRBV4-1 to TRBJ2-7; D is possibly TRBD2 (5 bases). The CDR3 is made up of 14 amino acids. The V end lost 0 bases, the J end lost 6 bases, and 12 bases lay between the germline ends. Germline V gene data show CDR1 as MGHRA and CDR2 as YSYEKL.

The chain carries TRBV5-1 and TRBJ2-3; 9 bases are shared with TRBD1. V was pared by 9 bases and J by 2 bases, with 7 bases of the junction left unmatched. Germline CDR1 is SGHRS and CDR2 is YFSETQ. The CDR3 has 14 amino acids. The CDR3 sequence is CAIRTGDNTDTQYF. In DNA, the CDR3 is TGCGCCATCAGGACAGGGGATAACACAGATACGCAGTATTTT. The full variable domain, with the rest looked up from reference TRBV5-1 and TRBJ2-3, is KAGVTQTPRYLIKTRGQQVTLSCSPISGHRSVSWYQQTPGQGLQFLFEYFSETQRNKGNFPGRFSGRQFSNSRSEMNVSTLELGDSALYLCAIRTGDNTDTQYFGPGTRLTVL.

The chain has TRBV7-2 and TRBJ1-2; D remains unclear. From germline, CDR1 is SGHTA and CDR2 FQGNSA. CDR3 length: 15 amino acids. Trimming removed 4 bases from V and 5 bases from J, with 17 bases in between. Written as DNA, the CDR3 is TGTGCCAGCAGCTCACTTCGGGCAGACCCTTATGGCTACACCTTC. Protein: CASSSLRADPYGYTF.

This clonotype has just a few counts. The genes are TRBV3-1 and TRBJ1-5; perhaps TRBD1 as D (5 bases). The V gene lost 5 bases and the J gene lost 4 bases, with 12 bases spanning the gap. The V gene's germline CDR1 is LGHDT and CDR2 YNNKEL (reference sequence). This CDR3 contains 14 residues. CDR3 nucleotides: TGTGCCAGCAGCATCACAGGTGCTAATCAGCCCCAGCATTTT. This encodes CASSITGANQPQHF.

This clonotype was picked up a small number of times. This sequence joins TRBV18 and TRBJ2-1; tentative D call: TRBD2 (6 bases). The CDR3 spans 16 residues. Germline V gene sequence: CDR1 KGHSH, CDR2 LQKENI. Between the trimmed V and J ends, which lost 3 bases and 4 bases, there was a span of 16 bases. CDR3 DNA: TGTGCCAGCTCACCCGCGGGAACGGACGGATACAATGAGCAGTTCTTC. Protein sequence: CASSPAGTDGYNEQFF.

The gene calls are TRBV4-1 and TRBJ2-1, with 11 bases aligning to TRBD2. Trimming took 2 bases from V and 8 from J; bases not matched to a gene: 8. The CDR3 is made up of 16 amino acids. The germline V gene encodes CDR1 MGHRA and CDR2 YSYEKL. CDR3 DNA sequence: TGCGCCAGCAGCCAACGGCTAGCGGGGGGCCTCGATGAGCAGTTCTTC. This sequence encodes CASSQRLAGGLDEQFF.

This rearrangement joins TRBV5-6 to TRBJ2-7; D is perhaps TRBD1 (6 bases). CDR3 size: 17 residues. Germline values: CDR1 SGHDT, CDR2 YYEEEE. V lost 2 bases to trimming and J lost 0 bases, with 18 bases between them. The CDR3 here is CASSFRRDIGLSYEQYF. The CDR3 DNA sequence: TGTGCCAGCAGCTTTCGTCGGGACATTGGACTCTCCTACGAGCAGTACTTC. Full variable domain (missing parts from reference TRBV5-6 and TRBJ2-7): DAGVTQSPTHLIKTRGQQVTLRCSPKSGHDTVSWYQQALGQGPQFIFQYYEEEERQRGNFPDRFSGHQFPNYSSELNVNALLLGDSALYLCASSFRRDIGLSYEQYFGPGTRLTVT.

The CDR3 sequence is CASSSPDGSSYNEQFF. DNA of the CDR3: TGCGCCAGCAGCTCCCCAGATGGTAGCTCCTACAATGAGCAGTTCTTC. The chain combines TRBV5-1 with TRBJ2-1; D is unclear. The CDR3 covers 16 residues. The V end was cut by 3 bases, the J end by 0 bases, with 13 bases between. From germline, CDR1 is SGHRS and CDR2 YFSETQ.